This record covers a single TCR beta chain. The sample originates from a study of shared clonotypes between healthy human individuals. Assay used: immunoSEQ multiplex PCR; TCRdb lists only in-frame clones, some missing. The data hold around 2.1 million clones, with about 92% observed a single time. Naive CD8 cells were CD45RO-negative, positively selected for CCR7, excluding terminally differentiated effector memory CD45RA+ cells. CDR1 MNHEY and CDR2 SMNVEV come from the germline V gene (reference sequence). Trimming removed 3 bases from V and 2 bases from J, with 8 bases in between. The CDR3 contains 14 residues.

This TCR came from a young man in good health. Some clones in this sample may be carry-over from other donors' samples. The sequenced material came from naive CD8+ T cells from PBMCs. The chain couples TRBV27 to TRBJ2-1; D perhaps matches TRBD2 (5 bases). This chain's CDR3 is CASSLRVPYNEQFF. The CDR3 region has the DNA TGTGCCAGCAGTTTGAGGGTCCCCTACAATGAGCAGTTCTTC.